Sequencing of this TCR beta chain was carried out in a study of CD8 T cells in Susac syndrome. Sequencing targeted TCR beta in T cells from blood (CD8+ and CD4+). The multiple sclerosis controls, all treatment-naive patients, had relapsing-remitting disease that was stable or active. The CDR3 has 14 residues. Germline lookup yields CDR1 SGHTA and CDR2 FQGTGA. Random hexamers were used to reverse transcribe 0.5 to 1 ug of RNA. Multiplex immunoSEQ PCR targeted 54 Vbeta and 13 Jbeta TCR beta segments. Each CDR3 protein gets one entry after TCRdb re-called the immunoSEQ multiplex PCR reads with MiXCR. The sample includes about 210,000 distinct CDR3 sequences, roughly 96% of them seen just once. A word on this clonotype: Compared with germline, one end of the junction differs, possibly owing to a read error.

V is TRBV7-3 and J is TRBJ1-1; D may be TRBD1 (6 bases). Sequencing input: CD4+ T cells from PBMCs. The sequence derives from a human donor with multiple sclerosis. This chain's CDR3 is CASSLGAGNTKAFF. The CDR3 nucleotides read TGTGCCAGCAGCTTGGGGGCAGGGAACACTAAAGCTTTCTTT.